This is a list of T cell receptor beta chains from one sample in a study of CD8 T cells in Susac syndrome. A single record per CDR3 protein comes from TCRdb applying MiXCR to the immunoSEQ multiplex PCR reads. The sample lists approximately 280,000 distinct CDR3 sequences, approximately 85% occurring once. Sample: CD8+ T cells from PBMCs. The receptors here all came from a human donor with multiple sclerosis. The CDR3 runs from the conserved cysteine through the conserved F or W. A D gene is named only where the DNA matches it firmly. Not every row has a clone size; where given, it reads once, few, many or a size class.

CDR3 | DNA | size | D | J | V
CASSLGGNPQETQYF | TGTGCCAGCAGCTTGGGTGGGAACCCTCAAGAGACCCAGTACTTC | - | - | TRBJ2-5 | TRBV5-5
CATSHNLNEQFF | TGTGCCACATCTCACAACCTAAATGAGCAGTTCTTC | once | - | TRBJ2-1 | TRBV19
CASRRRDSLGANVLTF | TGCGCCAGCAGACGGCGCGACAGTCTGGGGGCCAACGTCCTGACTTTC | - | - | TRBJ2-6 | TRBV4-1
CASSYSGQAEAFF | TGTGCCAGCAGTTACTCCGGACAGGCCGAAGCTTTCTTT | - | TRBD1 | TRBJ1-1 | TRBV6-5
CSHRILGNTIYF | TGCAGCCACAGGATCCTTGGAAACACCATATATTTT | - | - | TRBJ1-3 | TRBV29-1
CATSGRERYGYTF | TGTGCCACCTCAGGACGGGAACGCTATGGCTACACCTTC | once | - | TRBJ1-2 | TRBV24-1
CASSFGTSNQPQHF | TGTGCCAGCAGCTTCGGGACAAGCAATCAGCCCCAGCATTTT | - | - | TRBJ1-5 | TRBV5-6
CASSPLRGGDPTDTQYF | TGTGCCAGCAGTCCGCTCAGGGGAGGGGACCCCACAGATACGCAGTATTTT | - | - | TRBJ2-3 | TRBV28
CSASWDQAIF | TGCAGCGCGTCATGGGACCAAGCGATCTTC | - | - | TRBJ2-1 | TRBV29-1
CATSDLHLSGRELRSYEQYF | TGTGCCACCAGTGATTTGCACCTAAGCGGGAGGGAGTTAAGGTCCTACGAGCAGTACTTC | - | TRBD2 | TRBJ2-7 | TRBV24-1
CASSERVESPSYEQYF | TGTGCCAGCAGCGAGCGGGTGGAAAGCCCTTCCTACGAGCAGTACTTC | - | - | TRBJ2-7 | TRBV9
CAVGAGAAYEQYF | TGTGCCGTAGGCGCGGGAGCGGCCTACGAGCAGTACTTC | - | TRBD2 | TRBJ2-7 | TRBV27
CASSHRGEINYEQYF | TGTGCCAGCAGTCACCGGGGCGAGATAAACTACGAGCAGTACTTC | - | - | TRBJ2-7 | TRBV28
CASSLALAGEVGQETQYF | TGTGCCAGCAGCTTGGCCCTAGCGGGAGAGGTGGGGCAAGAGACCCAGTACTTC | - | TRBD2 | TRBJ2-5 | TRBV7-6
CASSLRDTSLYEQYF | TGCGCCAGCAGCCTCCGGGACACCTCTCTCTACGAGCAGTACTTC | - | - | TRBJ2-7 | TRBV4-1
CASSSPGLPGEQYF | TGTGCCAGCAGCTCTCCGGGATTGCCCGGGGAGCAGTACTTC | once | - | TRBJ2-7 | TRBV7-9
CASSPGTSEAFF | TGTGCCAGCAGTCCTGGGACTTCGGAAGCTTTCTTT | few | - | TRBJ1-1 | TRBV12-3/TRBV12-4
CASSSGGSQPQHF | TGTGCCAGCAGCTCGGGGGGATCCCAGCCCCAGCATTTT | once | - | TRBJ1-5 | TRBV6-2/TRBV6-3
CASSQVGGRVTYNEQFF | TGTGCCAGCAGCCAAGTTGGGGGGAGGGTCACCTACAATGAGCAGTTCTTC | - | TRBD2 | TRBJ2-1 | TRBV14
CASSPSLLEQYF | TGTGCCAGCAGTCCTTCGCTGCTCGAGCAGTACTTC | - | - | TRBJ2-7 | TRBV6-1